A selection of T cell receptor beta chains follows, all from one sample in a study of blood T cell repertoires in COVID-19. Repertoires were generated with immunoSEQ multiplex PCR, while TCRdb's copy carries only in-frame clones and drops some. This sample carries roughly 290,000 clones, about 89% of them seen once, and the ten largest clones take 12%. Input material: peripheral blood. These receptors were collected from an older woman with acute or convalescent COVID-19. Both conserved end residues are trimmed from each CDR3. Fields, in order: V gene, clone size, CDR3 protein. A row's size may be missing; if present it is once, few, many or a size class.

V gene: TRBV11-3
clone size: .
CDR3 protein: ASSSGSNYEQY

V gene: TRBV6-5
clone size: .
CDR3 protein: AIQLHAPSTGGYT

V gene: TRBV28
clone size: few
CDR3 protein: ASSSRVSYNSPLH

V gene: TRBV2
clone size: .
CDR3 protein: ASSTDYSNQPQH

V gene: TRBV27
clone size: .
CDR3 protein: ASSPRTGQLAKNIQY

V gene: TRBV5-1
clone size: .
CDR3 protein: ASSLAPGIGPGNTIY

V gene: TRBV30
clone size: .
CDR3 protein: AWSRGQGTRLGQPQH

V gene: TRBV10-3
clone size: .
CDR3 protein: AIGTVQNEQF

V gene: TRBV3-1/TRBV3-2
clone size: .
CDR3 protein: ASSWATDTQY

V gene: TRBV6-1
clone size: .
CDR3 protein: ASSEQGRTGELF

V gene: TRBV3-1/TRBV3-2
clone size: once
CDR3 protein: ASSLRGAGFGELF

V gene: TRBV3-1/TRBV3-2
clone size: .
CDR3 protein: ASSQAITDTQY

V gene: TRBV24-1
clone size: .
CDR3 protein: ATSMVWERGTGELF

V gene: TRBV28
clone size: .
CDR3 protein: ASRGITEAF

V gene: TRBV6-5
clone size: .
CDR3 protein: ASSRTGNGELF

V gene: TRBV6-2/TRBV6-3
clone size: .
CDR3 protein: ASSRAGFGGYRTEAF

V gene: TRBV5-4
clone size: .
CDR3 protein: ASSTRQGDTGNTIY

V gene: TRBV6-5
clone size: .
CDR3 protein: ASSRITGNPHEQY

V gene: TRBV9
clone size: .
CDR3 protein: ASSVSPNEKLF

V gene: TRBV30
clone size: once
CDR3 protein: AWADSLGRNTIY

V gene: TRBV6-2/TRBV6-3
clone size: .
CDR3 protein: ASTPSGRANGELF

V gene: TRBV7-2
clone size: .
CDR3 protein: ASSPQWETQY

V gene: TRBV7-2
clone size: few
CDR3 protein: ASSLDGVRSGYT

V gene: TRBV7-3
clone size: .
CDR3 protein: ASSPPDSPYEQY

V gene: TRBV21-1
clone size: .
CDR3 protein: ASNGTLNTGELF

V gene: TRBV4-3
clone size: .
CDR3 protein: ASSQGGTNTGELF

V gene: TRBV2
clone size: .
CDR3 protein: ASSPDRDYGYT

V gene: TRBV5-8
clone size: few
CDR3 protein: ASSLEGEASPLH

V gene: TRBV7-9
clone size: .
CDR3 protein: ASSLVQFPYEQY

V gene: TRBV2
clone size: .
CDR3 protein: ASREDRGGYYNEQF

V gene: TRBV3-1/TRBV3-2
clone size: .
CDR3 protein: ASSRGTSTYEQY

V gene: TRBV2
clone size: .
CDR3 protein: ASRGQVLTSPLH

V gene: TRBV3-1/TRBV3-2
clone size: .
CDR3 protein: ASSHFSREDGYT

V gene: TRBV14
clone size: .
CDR3 protein: ASSRWPGLAGDRNEQF

V gene: TRBV5-6
clone size: .
CDR3 protein: ASSPAGGYGYT

V gene: TRBV18
clone size: .
CDR3 protein: ASSPGTSGGAYEQY

V gene: TRBV3-1/TRBV3-2
clone size: .
CDR3 protein: ASSPGGIGSPLH

V gene: TRBV5-6
clone size: .
CDR3 protein: ASSLGAKASPLH

V gene: TRBV7-8
clone size: .
CDR3 protein: ASSNLGGRAGLRLNQPQH

V gene: TRBV18
clone size: .
CDR3 protein: ASSPVLGTSNTEAF

V gene: TRBV14
clone size: .
CDR3 protein: ASSQWGQVIMNTEAF

V gene: TRBV30
clone size: .
CDR3 protein: AWSPGVRTEAF

V gene: TRBV5-1
clone size: once
CDR3 protein: ASRQANTGELF

V gene: TRBV7-3
clone size: .
CDR3 protein: ASSQAGGLTDTQY

V gene: TRBV29-1
clone size: .
CDR3 protein: SVEFRSGTYEQY